The 22 T cell receptor beta chains below all came from one sample that was sequenced in a study of OX40 agonist ivuxolimab in advanced cancers. Assay: immunoSEQ multiplex PCR; the TCRdb copy retains only in-frame clones and omits some. Counted here are some 43,000 clones, approximately 87% occurring once; the ten biggest clones make up approximately 10%. Specimen: CD4+ or CD8+ T cells sorted from blood, collected in a trial of the OX40 agonist ivuxolimab. These receptors came from an adult with an advanced solid tumor such as melanoma, head and neck, liver or kidney cancer.

The chain employs TRBV18 and TRBJ2-7, with D maybe TRBD1 (5 bases). CDR1 is KGHSH and CDR2 is LQKENI in the germline V gene. The CDR3 is 15 amino acids. The V end lost 0 bases, the J end lost 0 bases, and 9 bases lay between the germline ends. The CDR3 DNA sequence: TGTGCCAGCTCACCACCTTTGACAGACTCCTACGAGCAGTACTTC. Translation gives CASSPPLTDSYEQYF.

This sequence joins TRBV19 and TRBJ2-1; 7 nucleotides agree with TRBD2. The CDR3 loop spans 14 amino acids. Germline-derived CDR1 and CDR2 are LNHDA and SQIVND (reference sequence). V was pared by 7 bases and J by 2 bases, with 5 bases of the junction left unmatched. This CDR3 is CASNTGTTYNEQFF. In DNA form, the CDR3 reads TGTGCCAGTAATACCGGGACTACCTACAATGAGCAGTTCTTC.

The CDR3 sequence: CASSGRAYEQYF. The CDR3 region has the DNA TGTGCCAGCAGTGGGAGGGCCTACGAGCAGTACTTC. This sequence joins TRBV6-5 and TRBJ2-7, with TRBD2 matching over 7 bases. Germline V gene lookup returns CDR1 MNHEY and CDR2 SVGAGI. The ends lost 5 bases at V and 2 bases at J; junction bases unmatched: 0. This CDR3 is built from 12 residues.

The chain combines TRBV4-3 with TRBJ2-7, with TRBD2 as a possible D gene (6 bases). This CDR3 comprises 16 residues. Trimming shortened V by 4 bases and J by 3 bases, and 19 bases separated the two germline ends. Germline V gives CDR1 LGHNA, CDR2 YSLEER. The CDR3 nucleotides read TGCGCCAGCAGCCCAAGGACGGGGGACGGCAGCTACGAGCAGTACTTC. It translates to CASSPRTGDGSYEQYF.

This chain connects TRBV7-9 to TRBJ2-7, with 7 bases matching TRBD1. Per germline, CDR1 SEHNR and CDR2 FQNEAQ (reference sequence). V trimming: 7 bases; J trimming: 7 bases; junction bases outside the gene matches: 13. The CDR3 has 14 amino acids. In nucleotides, the CDR3 is TGTGCCAGCATCCCGACAGGGCCCTTCTGGGAGCAGTACTTC. Protein product: CASIPTGPFWEQYF. The complete variable domain, with remaining parts taken from reference TRBV7-9 and TRBJ2-7, reads DTGVSQNPRHKITKRGQNVTFRCDPISEHNRLYWYRQTLGQGPEFLTYFQNEAQLEKSRLLSDRFSAERPKGSFSTLEIQRTEQGDSAMYLCASIPTGPFWEQYFGPGTRLTVT.

The J gene is TRBJ1-5, the V gene TRBV2, with D unclear. Germline CDR1 is SNHLY and CDR2 is FYNNEI. Trimming stripped 9 bases from V and 0 bases from J, with 21 bases between. The CDR3 has 17 amino acids. DNA of the CDR3: TGTGCCAGAATAGAGGCGACCCTTTATTATAGCAATCAGCCCCAGCATTTT. Amino acid sequence: CARIEATLYYSNQPQHF.

The CDR3 nucleotides read TGTGCCAGCAGCGTAGCTCTCCGGGGACTAGCGGAGCACACCGGGGAGCTGTTTTTT. It codes for CASSVALRGLAEHTGELFF. The chain recombines TRBV9 with TRBJ2-2, with 11 positions matching TRBD2. Germline V gene sequence: CDR1 SGDLS, CDR2 YYNGEE. The CDR3 runs to 19 residues. Losses at the gene ends were 0 bases for V and 3 bases for J; bases not matched to a gene: 10. Full variable domain (rest looked up from reference TRBV9 and TRBJ2-2): DSGVTQTPKHLITATGQRVTLRCSPRSGDLSVYWYQQSLDQGLQFLIQYYNGEERAKGNILERFSAQQFPDLHSELNLSSLELGDSALYFCASSVALRGLAEHTGELFFGEGSRLTVL.

The chain is built from TRBV7-6 and TRBJ1-1; D call uncertain. Trimming removed 0 bases at V and 3 bases at J, with 5 bases between. The length of the CDR3 is 13 residues. CDR1 and CDR2 from the germline V gene are SGHVS and FNYEAQ. CDR3 sequence (DNA): TGTGCCAGCAGCTTAGCAGACTACACTGAAGCTTTCTTT. This sequence encodes CASSLADYTEAFF.

J is TRBJ2-2 and V is TRBV9, with 10 bases aligning to TRBD1. V lost 4 bases to trimming and J lost 4 bases; unmatched junction nucleotides: 7. CDR3 length: 16 residues. Germline V gene lookup returns CDR1 SGDLS and CDR2 YYNGEE. CDR3 coding DNA: TGTGCCAGCAGCTCAGGGACAGGGGTGGGCACCGGGGAGCTGTTTTTT. Its translation: CASSSGTGVGTGELFF. The full variable domain, with the rest looked up from reference TRBV9 and TRBJ2-2, is DSGVTQTPKHLITATGQRVTLRCSPRSGDLSVYWYQQSLDQGLQFLIQYYNGEERAKGNILERFSAQQFPDLHSELNLSSLELGDSALYFCASSSGTGVGTGELFFGEGSRLTVL.

CDR3 nucleotide sequence: TGTGCCAGCAGCTTAGGGACTAGCGGGAGTGTGAATGAGCAGTTCTTC. It translates to CASSLGTSGSVNEQFF. The chain carries TRBV7-3 and TRBJ2-1; 14 bases line up with TRBD2. The CDR3 consists of 16 residues. The germline V gene encodes CDR1 SGHTA and CDR2 FQGTGA. The V and J ends lost 2 bases and 7 bases, in that order; junction bases with no gene match: 4. Filled out from reference TRBV7-3 and TRBJ2-1, the complete variable domain reads GAGVSQTPSNKVTEKGKYVELRCDPISGHTALYWYRQSLGQGPEFLIYFQGTGAADDSGLPNDRFFAVRPEGSVSTLKIQRTERGDSAVYLCASSLGTSGSVNEQFFGPGTRLTVL.

This rearrangement joins TRBV4-3 to TRBJ2-7; D might be TRBD1 (5 bases). V shed 1 base and J shed 5 bases, with 9 bases lying between them. This CDR3 region has 13 residues. Germline lookup yields CDR1 LGHNA and CDR2 YSLEER. The CDR3 sequence is CASSQGGSDEQYF. The DNA for the CDR3 is TGCGCCAGCAGCCAAGGGGGCAGCGACGAGCAGTACTTC.

V gene TRBV13 combines with J gene TRBJ2-6; D may be TRBD2 (6 bases). Trimming shortened V by 3 bases and J by 3 bases, and 6 bases separated the two germline ends. The germline CDR1 and CDR2 sequences are PRHDT and FYEKMQ (reference sequence). The CDR3 loop spans 14 amino acids. CDR3 loop: CASSFGGGANVLTF. CDR3 sequence (DNA): TGTGCCAGCAGCTTCGGGGGTGGGGCCAACGTCCTGACTTTC.

The V gene is TRBV25-1, the J gene TRBJ1-2; 7 bases match TRBD1. Per germline, CDR1 MGHDK and CDR2 SYGVNS. The CDR3 contains 15 residues. After removal of 7 bases from V and 8 bases from J, the junction contained 16 bases not matched to a gene. CDR3 protein: CASTPGQPSIWGYTF. CDR3 nucleotide sequence: TGTGCCAGCACGCCGGGACAGCCTTCGATCTGGGGCTACACCTTC.

The chain is built from TRBV7-9 and TRBJ2-7; unclear D gene. This CDR3 comprises 14 residues. Trimming shortened V by 5 bases and J by 3 bases, and 14 bases separated the two germline ends. Per the germline V gene, CDR1 is SEHNR and CDR2 is FQNEAQ (reference sequence). This CDR3 reads CASSRDLEIYEQYF. The CDR3 nucleotides are TGTGCCAGCAGCCGTGATCTGGAGATCTACGAGCAGTACTTC.

V usage is TRBV27 and J usage is TRBJ2-7; possibly TRBD1 for D (6 bases). Germline-derived CDR1 and CDR2 are MNHEY and SMNVEV (reference sequence). The germline V and J ends were trimmed by 5 bases and 7 bases, with 12 bases remaining between them. This CDR3 contains 12 residues. CDR3 sequence reads: CASSTGLGEQYF. The DNA for the CDR3 is TGTGCCAGCAGTACAGGGCTAGGGGAGCAGTACTTC.

CDR3 sequence (DNA): TGTGCCAGCAGTTTATCTACGGCAAACACCGGGGAGCTGTTTTTT. This encodes CASSLSTANTGELFF. The chain has TRBV27 and TRBJ2-2; D is undetermined. Germline CDR1 and CDR2: MNHEY and SMNVEV (reference sequence). The CDR3 is 15 residues long. Trimming left V 0 bases short and J 2 bases short, with 7 bases between.

The chain is built from TRBV6-5 and TRBJ1-1, with D maybe TRBD1 (6 bases). The CDR3 spans 15 residues. Germline lookup yields CDR1 MNHEY and CDR2 SVGAGI. V gave up 5 bases and J gave up 2 bases, with 15 bases separating them. CDR3 sequence reads: CASSPLGGANTEAFF. DNA for the CDR3: TGTGCCAGCAGTCCACTTGGGGGGGCTAACACTGAAGCTTTCTTT.

This clone was counted a few times. The chain uses TRBV19 and TRBJ1-1, with D unclear. The V end lost 8 bases, the J end lost 0 bases, and 37 bases lay between the germline ends. CDR1 and CDR2 (germline): LNHDA, SQIVND (reference sequence). The length of the CDR3 is 22 residues. CDR3 bases: TGTGCCAGTGGTTCCAATGCCTGGGAAGTAGGCAGGAGTACCAAGATGAACACTGAAGCTTTCTTT. Its translation is CASGSNAWEVGRSTKMNTEAFF.

The rearrangement joins TRBV11-1 to TRBJ1-1; D call uncertain. V was trimmed by 2 bases and J by 0 bases, leaving 7 bases between them. Germline V gene data show CDR1 as SGHAT and CDR2 as FQDESV (reference sequence). The CDR3 extends over 14 amino acids. CDR3 nucleotide sequence: TGTGCCAGCAGCTTAAATGGTATGAACACTGAAGCTTTCTTT. Translation gives CASSLNGMNTEAFF.

The rearrangement uses TRBV11-2 and TRBJ1-4; perhaps TRBD1 as D (5 bases). Trimming removed 7 bases at V and 6 bases at J, with 15 bases between. The length of the CDR3 is 14 residues. CDR1 is SGHAT, CDR2 FQNNGV, per germline. Here the CDR3 reads CASTGTTTDEKLFF. CDR3 DNA: TGTGCCAGCACCGGGACCACTACGGATGAAAAACTGTTTTTT. The entire variable domain, with the rest obtained from reference TRBV11-2 and TRBJ1-4, is as follows: EAGVAQSPRYKIIEKRQSVAFWCNPISGHATLYWYQQILGQGPKLLIQFQNNGVVDDSQLPKDRFSAERLKGVDSTLKIQPAKLEDSAVYLCASTGTTTDEKLFFGSGTQLSVL.

The rearrangement uses TRBV6-5 and TRBJ1-1; D is unresolved. Trimming shortened V by 0 bases and J by 2 bases, and 10 bases separated the two germline ends. The CDR3 covers 15 residues. CDR1 and CDR2 (germline): MNHEY, SVGAGI. CDR3 DNA sequence: TGTGCCAGCAGTTACTCTAAGACAAGAAACACTGAAGCTTTCTTT. Translation: CASSYSKTRNTEAFF.

The chain couples TRBV13 to TRBJ1-2; D may be TRBD1 (5 bases). Germline V lookup: CDR1 PRHDT, CDR2 FYEKMQ (reference sequence). The CDR3 loop spans 13 amino acids. V dropped 4 bases and J dropped 6 bases, with 12 bases sitting between them. In nucleotides, the CDR3 is TGTGCCAGCAGCTACCGGGGCCAGGATGGCTACACCTTC. Protein sequence: CASSYRGQDGYTF. Supplemented by reference TRBV13 and TRBJ1-2, the full variable domain reads AAGVIQSPRHLIKEKRETATLKCYPIPRHDTVYWYQQGPGQDPQFLISFYEKMQSDKGSIPDRFSAQQFSDYHSELNMSSLELGDSALYFCASSYRGQDGYTFGSGTRLTVV.